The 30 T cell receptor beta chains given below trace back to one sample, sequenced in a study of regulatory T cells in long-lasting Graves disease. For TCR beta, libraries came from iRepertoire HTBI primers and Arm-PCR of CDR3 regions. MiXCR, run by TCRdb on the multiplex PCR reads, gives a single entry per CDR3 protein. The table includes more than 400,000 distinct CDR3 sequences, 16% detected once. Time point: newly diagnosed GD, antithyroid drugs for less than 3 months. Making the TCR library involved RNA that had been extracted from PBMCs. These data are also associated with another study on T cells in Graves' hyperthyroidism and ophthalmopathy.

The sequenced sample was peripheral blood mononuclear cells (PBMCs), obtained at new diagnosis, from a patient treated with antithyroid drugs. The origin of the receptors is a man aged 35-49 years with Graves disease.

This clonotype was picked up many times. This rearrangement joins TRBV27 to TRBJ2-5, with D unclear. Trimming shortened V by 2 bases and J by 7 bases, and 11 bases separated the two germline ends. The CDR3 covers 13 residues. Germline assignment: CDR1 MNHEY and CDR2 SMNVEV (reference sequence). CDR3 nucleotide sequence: TGTGCCAGCAGTTTACCTGGCTCGGGGACCCAGTACTTC. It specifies CASSLPGSGTQYF.

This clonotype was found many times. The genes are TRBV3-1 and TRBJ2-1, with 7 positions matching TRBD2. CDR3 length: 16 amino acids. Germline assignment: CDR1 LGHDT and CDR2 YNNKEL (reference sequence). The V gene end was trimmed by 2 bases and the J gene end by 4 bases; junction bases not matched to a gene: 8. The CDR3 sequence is CASSQSAGRSYNEQFF. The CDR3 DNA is TGTGCCAGCAGCCAATCAGCGGGACGGAGTTACAATGAGCAGTTCTTC.

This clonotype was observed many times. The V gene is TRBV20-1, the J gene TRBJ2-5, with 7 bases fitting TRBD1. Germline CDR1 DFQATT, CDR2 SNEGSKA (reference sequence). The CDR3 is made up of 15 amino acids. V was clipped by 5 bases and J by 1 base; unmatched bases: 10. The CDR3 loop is CSAAWDSQTQETQYF. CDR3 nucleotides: TGCAGTGCTGCTTGGGACAGTCAAACCCAAGAGACCCAGTACTTC.

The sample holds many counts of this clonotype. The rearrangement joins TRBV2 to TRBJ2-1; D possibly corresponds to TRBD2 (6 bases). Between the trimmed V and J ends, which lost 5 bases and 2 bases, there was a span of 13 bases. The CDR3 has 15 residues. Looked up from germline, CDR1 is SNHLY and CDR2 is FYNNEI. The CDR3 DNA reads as TGTGCCAGCAGTTTACTAGCTCCTGCCTACAATGAGCAGTTCTTC. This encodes CASSLLAPAYNEQFF.

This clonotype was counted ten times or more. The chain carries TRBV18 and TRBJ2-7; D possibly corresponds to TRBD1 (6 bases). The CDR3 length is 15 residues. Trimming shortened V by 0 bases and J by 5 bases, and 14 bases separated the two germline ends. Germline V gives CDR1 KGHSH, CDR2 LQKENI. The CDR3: CASSPPRQGTHEQYF. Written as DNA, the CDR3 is TGTGCCAGCTCACCACCTCGGCAGGGGACGCACGAGCAGTACTTC.

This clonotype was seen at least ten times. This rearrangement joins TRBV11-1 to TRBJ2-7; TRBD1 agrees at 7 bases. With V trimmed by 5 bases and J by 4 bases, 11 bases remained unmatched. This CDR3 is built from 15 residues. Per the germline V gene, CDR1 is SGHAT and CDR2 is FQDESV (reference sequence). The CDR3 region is CASSDRDRAQYEQYF. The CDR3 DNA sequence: TGTGCCAGCAGCGACCGGGACAGAGCCCAATACGAGCAGTACTTC. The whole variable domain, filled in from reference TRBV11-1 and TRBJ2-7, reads EAEVAQSPRYKITEKSQAVAFWCDPISGHATLYWYRQILGQGPELLVQFQDESVVDDSQLPKDRFSAERLKGVDSTLKIQPAELGDSAMYLCASSDRDRAQYEQYFGPGTRLTVT.

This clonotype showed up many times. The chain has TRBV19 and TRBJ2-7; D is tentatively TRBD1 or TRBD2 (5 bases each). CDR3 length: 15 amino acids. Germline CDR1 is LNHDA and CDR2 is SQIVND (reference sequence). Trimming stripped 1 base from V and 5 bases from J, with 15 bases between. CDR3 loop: CASSIGGVSIDEQYF. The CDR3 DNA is TGTGCCAGTAGTATAGGAGGGGTTAGCATCGACGAGCAGTACTTC.

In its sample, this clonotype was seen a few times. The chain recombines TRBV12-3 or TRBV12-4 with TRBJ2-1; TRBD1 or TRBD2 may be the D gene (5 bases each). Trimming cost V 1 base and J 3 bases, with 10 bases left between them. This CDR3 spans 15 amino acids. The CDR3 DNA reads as TGTGCCAGCAGTTTAGGCTGGGGGAACTACAATGAGCAGTTCTTC. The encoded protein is CASSLGWGNYNEQFF.

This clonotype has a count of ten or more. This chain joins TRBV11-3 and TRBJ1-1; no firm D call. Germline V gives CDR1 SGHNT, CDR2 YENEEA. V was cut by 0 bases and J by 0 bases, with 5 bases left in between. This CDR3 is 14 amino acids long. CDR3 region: CASSLDLLNTEAFF. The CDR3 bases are TGTGCCAGCAGCTTAGATCTCTTGAACACTGAAGCTTTCTTT.

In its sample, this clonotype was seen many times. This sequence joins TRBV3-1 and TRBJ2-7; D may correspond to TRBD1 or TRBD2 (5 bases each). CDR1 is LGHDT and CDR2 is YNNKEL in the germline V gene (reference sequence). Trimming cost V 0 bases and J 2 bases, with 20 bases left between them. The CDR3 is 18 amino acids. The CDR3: CASSQDAPGRLITYEQYF. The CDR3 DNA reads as TGTGCCAGCAGCCAAGATGCCCCGGGACGACTTATTACCTACGAGCAGTACTTC.

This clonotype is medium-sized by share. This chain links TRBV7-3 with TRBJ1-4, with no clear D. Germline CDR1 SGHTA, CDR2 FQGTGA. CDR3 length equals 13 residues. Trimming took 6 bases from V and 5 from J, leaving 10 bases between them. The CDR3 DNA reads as TGTGCCAGCAGACAGAGGTTGAATGAAAAACTGTTTTTT. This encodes CASRQRLNEKLFF.

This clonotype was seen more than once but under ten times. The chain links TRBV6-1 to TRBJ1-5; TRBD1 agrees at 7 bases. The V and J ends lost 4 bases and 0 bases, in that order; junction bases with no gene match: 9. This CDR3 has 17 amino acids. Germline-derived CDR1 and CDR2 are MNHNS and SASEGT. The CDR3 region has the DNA TGTGCCAGCAGTGCCCCCGGGACAGCGAATAGCAATCAGCCCCAGCATTTT. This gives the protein CASSAPGTANSNQPQHF.

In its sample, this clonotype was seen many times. The CDR3 coding sequence is TGTGCCTGGAGTCCCAGAGGGTGGACCGGGGAGCTGTTTTTT. This codes for CAWSPRGWTGELFF. V and J are TRBV30 and TRBJ2-2; a weak D match, TRBD2 (5 bases). CDR1 is GTSNPN, CDR2 SVGIG, per germline (reference sequence). Deletions cut 2 bases from V and 5 bases from J, with 12 bases between. The CDR3 is 14 amino acids.

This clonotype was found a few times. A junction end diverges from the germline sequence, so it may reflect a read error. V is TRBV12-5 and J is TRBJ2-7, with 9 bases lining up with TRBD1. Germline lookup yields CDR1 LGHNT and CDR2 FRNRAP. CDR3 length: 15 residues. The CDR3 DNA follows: TGTGCTGGTGGTTTGAGACCGGGACAGGGATCCGAGCAGTACTTC. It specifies CAGGLRPGQGSEQYF.

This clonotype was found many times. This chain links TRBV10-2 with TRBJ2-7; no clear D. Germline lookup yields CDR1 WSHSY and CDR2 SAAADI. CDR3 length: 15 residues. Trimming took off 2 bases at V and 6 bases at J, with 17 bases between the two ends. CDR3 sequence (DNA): TGCGCCAGCAGTGAGCCCGGACGCCTTCTTACCGAGCAGTACTTC. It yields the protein CASSEPGRLLTEQYF.

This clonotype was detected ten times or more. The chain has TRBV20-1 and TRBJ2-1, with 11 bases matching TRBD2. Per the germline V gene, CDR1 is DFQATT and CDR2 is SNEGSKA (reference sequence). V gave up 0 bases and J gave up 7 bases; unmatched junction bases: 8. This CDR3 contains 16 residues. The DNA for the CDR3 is TGCAGTGCTAGAGATTTAGCGGGAGGGTTAACGAATGAGCAGTTCTTC. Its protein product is CSARDLAGGLTNEQFF.

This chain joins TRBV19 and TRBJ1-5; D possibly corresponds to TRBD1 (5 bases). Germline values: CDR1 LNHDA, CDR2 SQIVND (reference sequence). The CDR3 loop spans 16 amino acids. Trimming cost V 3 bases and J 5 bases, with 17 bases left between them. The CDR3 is CASSIRSDSFDQPQHF. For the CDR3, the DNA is TGTGCCAGTAGTATCCGCAGCGACAGTTTTGATCAGCCCCAGCATTTT.

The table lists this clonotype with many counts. For the CDR3, the DNA is TGCGCCAGCAGCTTGGACGGACAGGGGTGGGGGAGCTCCTACAATGAGCAGTTCTTC. Amino acid sequence: CASSLDGQGWGSSYNEQFF. J is TRBJ2-1 and V is TRBV5-1, with 9 bases lining up with TRBD1. After removal of 0 bases from V and 0 bases from J, the junction contained 10 bases not matched to a gene. CDR3 length: 19 amino acids. Germline CDR1 reads SGHRS; CDR2 reads YFSETQ.

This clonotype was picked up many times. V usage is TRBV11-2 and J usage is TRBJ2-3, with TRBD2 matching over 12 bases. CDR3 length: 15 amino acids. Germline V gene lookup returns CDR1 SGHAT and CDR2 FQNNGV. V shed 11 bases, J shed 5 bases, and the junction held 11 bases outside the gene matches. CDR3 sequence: CAGTGRLAGEDTQYF. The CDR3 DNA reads TGTGCCGGCACTGGAAGACTAGCGGGAGAAGATACGCAGTATTTT.

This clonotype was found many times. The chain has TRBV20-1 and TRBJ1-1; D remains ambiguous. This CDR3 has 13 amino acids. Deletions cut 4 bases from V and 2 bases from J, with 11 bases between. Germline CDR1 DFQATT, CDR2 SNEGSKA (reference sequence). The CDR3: CSATPTSNTEAFF. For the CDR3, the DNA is TGCAGTGCTACCCCGACATCAAACACTGAAGCTTTCTTT.

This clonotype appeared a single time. The CDR3 loop reads CSARDREENTEAFF. The CDR3 region has the DNA TGCAGTGCTAGGGACAGGGAGGAGAACACTGAAGCTTTCTTT. This rearrangement joins TRBV20-1 to TRBJ1-1, with 8 bases matching TRBD1. V shed 3 bases, J shed 1 base, and the junction held 4 bases outside the gene matches. Germline V gene lookup returns CDR1 DFQATT and CDR2 SNEGSKA (reference sequence). This CDR3 comprises 14 residues.

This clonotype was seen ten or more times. The CDR3: CASRVTGSSYEQYF. The CDR3 bases are TGTGCCAGCAGGGTGACGGGAAGCTCCTACGAGCAGTACTTC. The chain has TRBV28 and TRBJ2-7, with D possibly matching TRBD2 (5 bases). Germline CDR1 MDHEN, CDR2 SYDVKM. V lost 6 bases, J lost 0 bases, and 12 bases lay in between. The CDR3 consists of 14 residues.

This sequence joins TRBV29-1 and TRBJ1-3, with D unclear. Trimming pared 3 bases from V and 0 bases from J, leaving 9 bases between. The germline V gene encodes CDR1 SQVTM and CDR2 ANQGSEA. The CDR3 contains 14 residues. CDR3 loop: CSVDLGSSGNTIYF. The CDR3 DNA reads TGCAGCGTTGATTTGGGGTCCTCTGGAAACACCATATATTTT.

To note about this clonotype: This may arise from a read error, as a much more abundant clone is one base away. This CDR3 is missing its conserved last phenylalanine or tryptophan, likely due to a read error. CDR3 bases: TGTGCCAGCAGTTACACCACAGGGGGCTGGAACGAGCAGTACCTC. As protein: CASSYTTGGWNEQYL. The chain employs TRBV6-5 and TRBJ2-7; 9 bases match TRBD1. CDR1 MNHEY and CDR2 SVGAGI come from the germline V gene. Trimming removed 2 bases from V and 5 bases from J; junction bases left unmatched: 7. The CDR3 sequence is 15 residues long.

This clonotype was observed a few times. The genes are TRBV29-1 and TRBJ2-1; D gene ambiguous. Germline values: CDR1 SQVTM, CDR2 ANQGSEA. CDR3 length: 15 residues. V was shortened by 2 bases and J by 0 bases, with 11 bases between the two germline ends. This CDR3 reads CSVEFLQSSYNEQFF. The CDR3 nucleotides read TGCAGCGTTGAATTCCTACAGAGCTCCTACAATGAGCAGTTCTTC.

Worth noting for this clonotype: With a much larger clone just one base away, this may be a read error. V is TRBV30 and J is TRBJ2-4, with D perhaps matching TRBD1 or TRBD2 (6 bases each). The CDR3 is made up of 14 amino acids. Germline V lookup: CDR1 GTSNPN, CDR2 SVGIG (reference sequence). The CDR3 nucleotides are TGTGCCCGGAGGACACAAGGAAGGGGGGACATTCAGTACTTC. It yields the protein CARRTQGRGDIQYF. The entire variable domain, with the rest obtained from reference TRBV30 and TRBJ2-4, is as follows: SQTIHQWPATLVQPVGSPLSLECTVEGTSNPNLYWYRQAAGRGLQLLFYSVGIGQISSEVPQNLSASRPQDRQFILSSKKLLLSDSGFYLCARRTQGRGDIQYFGAGTRLSVL.

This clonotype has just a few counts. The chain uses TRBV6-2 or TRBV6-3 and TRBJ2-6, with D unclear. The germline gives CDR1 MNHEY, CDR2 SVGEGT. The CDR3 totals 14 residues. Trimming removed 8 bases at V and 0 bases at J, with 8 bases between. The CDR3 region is CASLMASGANVLTF. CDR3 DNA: TGTGCCAGCCTTATGGCCTCTGGGGCCAACGTCCTGACTTTC.

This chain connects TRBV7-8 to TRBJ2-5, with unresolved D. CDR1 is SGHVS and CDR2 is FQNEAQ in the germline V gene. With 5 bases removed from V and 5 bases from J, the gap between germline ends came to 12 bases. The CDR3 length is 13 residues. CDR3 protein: CASSQGLWETQYF. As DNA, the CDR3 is TGTGCCAGCAGCCAAGGATTGTGGGAGACCCAGTACTTC.

The CDR3 reads CASSLLRAGGSYEQYF. The CDR3 DNA follows: TGTGCCAGCAGTCTGCTTCGGGCAGGGGGTTCCTACGAGCAGTACTTC. This chain uses TRBV28 with TRBJ2-7, with TRBD1 matching 7 bases. This CDR3 region has 16 residues. From germline, CDR1 is MDHEN and CDR2 SYDVKM. J was trimmed by 1 base and V by 5 bases; bases with no gene match: 11.

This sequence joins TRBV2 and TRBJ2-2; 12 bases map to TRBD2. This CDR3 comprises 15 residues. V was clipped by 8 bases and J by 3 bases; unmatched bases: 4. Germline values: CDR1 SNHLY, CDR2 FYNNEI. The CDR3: CASSGLAGHTGELFF. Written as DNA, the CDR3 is TGTGCCAGCTCCGGACTAGCGGGACACACCGGGGAGCTGTTTTTT.